These T cell receptor beta chains were read from a single sample in a study of shared clonotypes between healthy human individuals. The protocol was immunoSEQ multiplex PCR, while the TCRdb copy is restricted to in-frame clones and leaves out a portion. The data show roughly 1,100,000 clones, about 74% seen once. Sequenced sample: memory CD4+ T cells sorted from blood. The source of these receptors is a man in his late teens or twenties in good health. CDR3s include the opening cysteine and the closing phenylalanine or tryptophan. The D gene is left open where the match is weak. Where a row states a size, it is once, few, many or the class of an expanded clone; other rows omit it.

V	size	J	D	DNA	CDR3
TRBV10-3	once	TRBJ2-1	-	TGTGCCACTCTAGAAGGAGGCTCCTACAATGAGCAGTTCTTC	CATLEGGSYNEQFF
TRBV6-6	-	TRBJ1-1	-	TGTGCCAGCAGTTACTCGTCCGACACTGAAGCTTTCTTT	CASSYSSDTEAFF
TRBV4-2	-	TRBJ2-5	TRBD2	TGTGCCAGCAGCCAAGTTCAGCGGGGGCAAGAGACCCAGTACTTC	CASSQVQRGQETQYF
TRBV7-9	-	TRBJ1-1	-	TGTGCCAGCAGCTTAAACGGGTGGGAAGCTTTCTTT	CASSLNGWEAFF
TRBV6-5	-	TRBJ1-4	-	TGTGCCAGCAGTTACTCAGGGGGGCGCAATGAAAAACTGTTTTTT	CASSYSGGRNEKLFF
TRBV12-5	-	TRBJ2-3	-	TGTGCTAGTGGTTTGGGACAGGGAGGTCCTGGAGATACGCAGTATTTT	CASGLGQGGPGDTQYF
TRBV7-2	-	TRBJ2-1	TRBD2	TGTGCCAGCTATCCACTAAGCGGGAGTGCCGAGCAGTTCTTC	CASYPLSGSAEQFF
TRBV30	-	TRBJ2-7	-	TGTGCCTGGAGTCCAATGGGGAACCGCTACGAGCAGTACTTC	CAWSPMGNRYEQYF
TRBV6-5	-	TRBJ2-2	-	TGTGCCACCTCAGGATTGGGGGAGCTGTTTTTT	CATSGLGELFF
TRBV11-2	-	TRBJ1-4	TRBD1	TGTGCCAGCAGGAGACAGGGGCATGAAAAACTGTTTTTT	CASRRQGHEKLFF
TRBV30	-	TRBJ1-5	-	TGTGCCTGGGGGGACCCCAATCAGCCCCAGCATTTT	CAWGDPNQPQHF
TRBV28	-	TRBJ2-7	-	TGTGCCAGCAGTTTAGGACAGACCTACGAGCAGTACTTC	CASSLGQTYEQYF
TRBV30	-	TRBJ2-7	-	TGTGCCTGGAGAGAGCCCTGGGGGGACGTCTCGGTCGAGCAGTACTTC	CAWREPWGDVSVEQYF
TRBV4-2	-	TRBJ2-5	TRBD2	TGTGCCAGCAGCCAAGACGAGCGGGGGACCTACCAAGAGACCCAGTACTTC	CASSQDERGTYQETQYF
TRBV29-1	-	TRBJ1-3	-	TGCAGCGTTGTTGGTAGAAACACCATATATTTT	CSVVGRNTIYF
TRBV27	few	TRBJ1-1	TRBD1	TGTGCCAGCAGTCCCGCCCGGACAGGACTCGTCACTGAAGCTTTCTTT	CASSPARTGLVTEAFF
TRBV6-5	-	TRBJ2-7	TRBD1	TGTGCCAGCAGTTACTCGGGACAGGGAACCTACGAGCAGTACTTC	CASSYSGQGTYEQYF
TRBV29-1	many	TRBJ2-1	TRBD2	TGCAGCGCCCCAGGACTAGCGGGAGCTAATGAGCAGTTCTTC	CSAPGLAGANEQFF
TRBV30	-	TRBJ2-7	-	TGTGCCTGGAGTGTAGCAGCGGCGGGAAGGTACTTC	CAWSVAAAGRYF
TRBV5-4	-	TRBJ2-7	TRBD2	TGTGCCAGCAGCCAGGGACTAGCGGTGGGGGAGCAGTACTTC	CASSQGLAVGEQYF
TRBV6-5	-	TRBJ2-1	TRBD2	TGTGCCAGCCGGGACTACCAATACAATGAGCAGTTCTTC	CASRDYQYNEQFF
TRBV6-5	once	TRBJ1-4	-	TGTGCCAGCAGTTACGGTGGTGCAGGCGATGGTGAAAAACTGTTTTTT	CASSYGGAGDGEKLFF